The sequence of this TCR beta chain was determined in a study of PD-L1 blockade in urothelial cancer. Across the study: When patients started atezolizumab in the mid-2010s, it was given at 1,200 mg intravenously every 3 weeks. Prior exposure to chemotherapy in patients amounted to 0 to 3 regimens received. Analyzed time points were 3 weeks (second dose) and 6 weeks after therapy began.

The time point was: peripheral blood 6 weeks after treatment start. The V and J ends lost 6 bases and 6 bases respectively, with 11 bases between them. The CDR3 runs to 12 residues. Germline V gives CDR1 MDHEN, CDR2 SYDVKM. Data came from immunoSEQ multiplex PCR; TCRdb stores just in-frame clones and leaves some out. The table includes about 130,000 clones, 86% detected once. This receptor was identified in a man over 45 with urothelial cancer. This chain uses TRBV28 with TRBJ1-1; D gene ambiguous. Sequenced here: PBMCs, sampled around atezolizumab (anti-PD-L1) treatment. CDR3 sequence reads: CASSLLPSEAFF. The CDR3 DNA reads TGTGCCAGCAGCCTACTTCCCTCTGAAGCTTTCTTT.